The 27 T cell receptor beta chains below were found in one sample sequenced in a study of T cells after yellow fever vaccination. TCRdb independently ran MiXCR on the 5' RACE reads; one entry per CDR3 protein. The data contain a few hundred thousand distinct CDR3 sequences, approximately 4.2% of them singletons. The input for sequencing was PBMCs, taken 5 days after the yellow fever booster vaccination. The source of these receptors is a man aged 18 to 30 who received the YFV17D yellow fever vaccine.

J is TRBJ2-5 and V is TRBV6-2 or TRBV6-3; 7 bases are a match to TRBD1. The CDR3 runs to 14 residues. CDR1 is MNHEY and CDR2 is SVGEGT in the germline V gene. V gave up 8 bases and J gave up 3 bases; unmatched junction bases: 9. Here the CDR3 DNA reads TGTGCCAGCCGCCGCGATGGACAGGAAGAGACCCAGTACTTC. As protein: CASRRDGQEETQYF.

The genes are TRBV29-1 and TRBJ1-4; the match to TRBD1 covers 7 bases. V shed 3 bases and J 5 bases; nucleotides not matched to a gene: 6. This CDR3 has 14 residues. The germline gives CDR1 SQVTM, CDR2 ANQGSEA. CDR3 DNA sequence: TGCAGCGTTGATGTTGCAGGGGGAAATGAAAAACTGTTTTTT. This translates into CSVDVAGGNEKLFF.

This clonotype was seen only a few times. V and J are TRBV6-1 and TRBJ1-3, with 7 positions matching TRBD1. CDR3 length equals 15 residues. Germline V gives CDR1 MNHNS, CDR2 SASEGT. J was trimmed by 0 bases and V by 6 bases; bases with no gene match: 5. The DNA of the CDR3 is TGTGCCAGCAGCAGGGACAGTAACTCTGGAAACACCATATATTTT. Amino acids: CASSRDSNSGNTIYF.

The genes are TRBV7-6 and TRBJ2-2; D may correspond to TRBD1 or TRBD2 (6 bases each). The CDR3 runs to 16 residues. V was trimmed by 0 bases and J by 4 bases, leaving 12 bases between them. Germline V lookup: CDR1 SGHVS, CDR2 FNYEAQ. In nucleotides, the CDR3 is TGTGCCAGCAGCTTAGCCGGGGGCAGTGGCACCGGGGAGCTGTTTTTT. Its translation: CASSLAGGSGTGELFF.

The chain has TRBV24-1 and TRBJ1-1; 7 nucleotides agree with TRBD1. Germline V gene sequence: CDR1 KGHDR, CDR2 SFDVKD. The CDR3 covers 16 residues. Unmatched junction bases numbered 6, after V lost 3 bases and J lost 0 bases. The CDR3, as DNA: TGTGCCACCAGTGATGGGCGGACAGGCTTGAACACTGAAGCTTTCTTT. Encoded protein: CATSDGRTGLNTEAFF.

This clonotype was seen a few times. The rearrangement joins TRBV5-1 to TRBJ1-1; D is unresolved. The CDR3 has 14 amino acids. V lost 3 bases to trimming and J lost 0 bases, with 9 bases between them. The germline V gene encodes CDR1 SGHRS and CDR2 YFSETQ. CDR3 sequence: CASSSGPVNTEAFF. The DNA of the CDR3 is TGCGCCAGCAGCTCTGGACCGGTGAACACTGAAGCTTTCTTT.

This clonotype appeared many times. This chain connects TRBV7-2 to TRBJ1-1; no definite D call. Germline V gene lookup returns CDR1 SGHTA and CDR2 FQGNSA. V was pared by 0 bases and J by 6 bases, with 8 bases between. This CDR3 region has 13 residues. The CDR3 bases are TGTGCCAGCAGCTTAGCGAGAACAGCTGAAGCTTTCTTT. Its translation is CASSLARTAEAFF.

This clonotype was counted only a few times. The CDR3 spells CASSQDMGELFF. CDR3 DNA sequence: TGTGCCAGCAGCCAAGATATGGGGGAGCTGTTTTTT. The rearrangement uses TRBV3-1 and TRBJ2-2; D unresolved. The CDR3 loop spans 12 amino acids. V lost 0 bases, J lost 8 bases, and 4 bases lay in between. Germline V CDR1 and CDR2: LGHDT, YNNKEL (reference sequence).

The rearrangement links TRBV29-1 to TRBJ2-1; no definite D call. This CDR3 spans 16 amino acids. Germline V CDR1 and CDR2: SQVTM, ANQGSEA. The germline V and J ends were trimmed by 6 bases and 1 base, with 19 bases remaining between them. CDR3 region: CSVTLGGPDSYNEQFF. As DNA, the CDR3 is TGCAGCGTAACCCTCGGTGGGCCCGATTCCTACAATGAGCAGTTCTTC.

This clonotype showed up just a few times. The chain combines TRBV4-1 with TRBJ2-3, with D possibly being TRBD2 (6 bases). The V and J ends lost 4 bases and 0 bases respectively, with 17 bases between them. CDR1 is MGHRA and CDR2 is YSYEKL in the germline V gene. The length of the CDR3 is 17 residues. CDR3 DNA: TGCGCCAGCAGCCGCTGGGGCGGGGCCTCTAGCACAGATACGCAGTATTTT. Translation gives CASSRWGGASSTDTQYF.

V usage is TRBV7-9 and J usage is TRBJ2-7; 8 bases match TRBD1. CDR1 and CDR2 (germline): SEHNR, FQNEAQ (reference sequence). J gave up 0 bases and V 5 bases, and 6 bases lay outside the gene matches. The length of the CDR3 is 15 residues. The CDR3 region has the DNA TGTGCCAGCAGCCAGGACAGGGCCCGCTCCTACGAGCAGTACTTC. It specifies CASSQDRARSYEQYF.

There are a few counts of this clonotype. This chain joins TRBV2 and TRBJ2-5; weak D call: TRBD2 (6 bases). Trimming took off 4 bases at V and 4 bases at J, with 13 bases between the two ends. Germline V gene data show CDR1 as SNHLY and CDR2 as FYNNEI. The CDR3 runs to 14 residues. The CDR3 coding sequence is TGTGCCAGCAGTGGTCGGGGAGGAGGAGAGACCCAGTACTTC. Residues: CASSGRGGGETQYF.

This clonotype showed up many times. The rearrangement uses TRBV4-1 and TRBJ2-2, with 9 bases matching TRBD1. With 1 base clipped from V and 5 bases from J, the junction kept 2 bases outside the gene matches. The CDR3 spans 15 residues. Germline-derived CDR1 and CDR2 are MGHRA and YSYEKL. CDR3 sequence reads: CASSQGDRVTGELFF. CDR3 nucleotide sequence: TGCGCCAGCAGCCAAGGGGACAGGGTGACCGGGGAGCTGTTTTTT.

Only a few counts were recorded for this clonotype. The rearrangement joins TRBV20-1 to TRBJ1-1, with D maybe TRBD1 (6 bases). Trimming took 1 base from V and 6 from J, leaving 15 bases between them. Per the germline V gene, CDR1 is DFQATT and CDR2 is SNEGSKA (reference sequence). The CDR3 is 14 amino acids. The CDR3: CSARAHTGFSEAFF. DNA for the CDR3: TGCAGTGCTAGAGCCCACACAGGGTTCTCTGAAGCTTTCTTT.

The V and J genes are TRBV6-5 and TRBJ2-1, with 8 positions matching TRBD2. V lost 2 bases, J lost 4 bases, and 4 bases stayed unmatched. This CDR3 comprises 15 residues. CDR1 and CDR2 from the germline V gene are MNHEY and SVGAGI. The CDR3 reads CASSYDAGGYNEQFF. The CDR3 nucleotides read TGTGCCAGCAGTTACGATGCGGGGGGATACAATGAGCAGTTCTTC.

This clonotype has a count of ten or more. The chain combines TRBV2 with TRBJ2-7, with a tentative D call TRBD1 (5 bases). With 2 bases removed from V and 1 base from J, the gap between germline ends came to 15 bases. Germline CDR1 is SNHLY and CDR2 is FYNNEI. CDR3 size: 16 residues. The CDR3 DNA sequence: TGTGCCAGCAGTGAAATCGGCAGGGAAGTTTCCTACGAGCAGTACTTC. This sequence encodes CASSEIGREVSYEQYF. Drawing the rest from reference TRBV2 and TRBJ2-7, the complete variable domain is EPEVTQTPSHQVTQMGQEVILRCVPISNHLYFYWYRQILGQKVEFLVSFYNNEISEKSEIFDDQFSVERPDGSNFTLKIRSTKLEDSAMYFCASSEIGREVSYEQYFGPGTRLTVT.

This clonotype was seen repeatedly, ten times or more. V is TRBV5-6 and J is TRBJ1-2; D may be TRBD1 (6 bases). CDR1 is SGHDT and CDR2 is YYEEEE in the germline V gene. V shed 2 bases and J shed 6 bases, with 11 bases lying between them. The CDR3 totals 13 residues. CDR3 loop: CASSFGGPDGYTF. CDR3 bases: TGTGCCAGCAGCTTTGGGGGGCCTGATGGCTACACCTTC.

The chain couples TRBV29-1 to TRBJ1-4; 10 nucleotides align to TRBD1. J lost 6 bases, V lost 6 bases, and 4 bases had no gene match. The CDR3 length is 13 residues. The germline V gene has CDR1 SQVTM and CDR2 ANQGSEA. DNA of the CDR3: TGCAGCGTGACCGGGACAGGGGATGAAAAACTGTTTTTT. It codes for CSVTGTGDEKLFF.

The chain couples TRBV27 to TRBJ1-6; perhaps TRBD1 as D (6 bases). This CDR3 is built from 14 residues. From germline, CDR1 is MNHEY and CDR2 SMNVEV (reference sequence). Deletions cut 2 bases from V and 13 bases from J, with 15 bases between. The CDR3 here is CASSLEGQGGPLHF. In DNA, the CDR3 is TGTGCCAGCAGTTTAGAGGGCCAAGGGGGGCCCCTCCACTTT.

V usage is TRBV7-6 and J usage is TRBJ2-1; D may match TRBD1 or TRBD2 (6 bases each). CDR1 and CDR2 (germline): SGHVS, FNYEAQ. The CDR3 consists of 15 residues. V gave up 5 bases and J gave up 4 bases, with 15 bases separating them. The CDR3 here is CASSQRGVPYNEQFF. Written as DNA, the CDR3 is TGTGCCAGCAGCCAAAGGGGGGTCCCTTACAATGAGCAGTTCTTC.

This clonotype occurred many times. V usage is TRBV10-3 and J usage is TRBJ2-7; TRBD1 agrees at 12 bases. J lost 5 bases, V lost 7 bases, and 6 bases had no gene match. The V gene's germline CDR1 is ENHRY and CDR2 SYGVKD. The CDR3 has 14 amino acids. CDR3 nucleotide sequence: TGTGCCATCACCCCCGGGACAGGGGGCCACGAGCAGTACTTC. Its translation: CAITPGTGGHEQYF.

This clonotype was counted only a few times. The J gene is TRBJ2-3, the V gene TRBV18; the D gene is possibly TRBD1 (8 bases). The CDR3 consists of 15 residues. CDR1 and CDR2 from the germline V gene are KGHSH and LQKENI. The ends were cut back, 6 bases at V and 7 bases at J, with 20 bases in the middle. For the CDR3, the DNA is TGTGCCAGCTCCCGATCGACAGGGGAGGGAAATACGCAGTATTTT. This encodes CASSRSTGEGNTQYF.

This clonotype was counted many times. The chain has TRBV28 and TRBJ2-5; no clear D gene. The length of the CDR3 is 12 residues. The germline CDR1 and CDR2 sequences are MDHEN and SYDVKM. Trimming took off 3 bases at V and 4 bases at J, with 6 bases between the two ends. The DNA of the CDR3 is TGTGCCAGCAGTTTGTGGTCAGAGACCCAGTACTTC. Translated: CASSLWSETQYF.

This clonotype was observed many times. The chain joins TRBV7-3 to TRBJ1-2; possibly TRBD1 for D (5 bases). The V end lost 5 bases, the J end lost 8 bases, and 18 bases lay between the germline ends. The germline V gene has CDR1 SGHTA and CDR2 FQGTGA. CDR3 length equals 14 residues. CDR3 DNA sequence: TGTGCCAGCAGCCCCAGAGAGGGGAGTGGAGGCTACACCTTC. Translated: CASSPREGSGGYTF. Filled out from reference TRBV7-3 and TRBJ1-2, the complete variable domain reads GAGVSQTPSNKVTEKGKYVELRCDPISGHTALYWYRQSLGQGPEFLIYFQGTGAADDSGLPNDRFFAVRPEGSVSTLKIQRTERGDSAVYLCASSPREGSGGYTFGSGTRLTVV.

This chain uses TRBV24-1 with TRBJ1-2, with D possibly being TRBD1 (5 bases). V was cut by 5 bases and J by 5 bases, with 17 bases left in between. CDR3 length equals 15 residues. Germline V gene data show CDR1 as KGHDR and CDR2 as SFDVKD. This CDR3 reads CATSGPGTAEYGYTF. CDR3 nucleotides: TGTGCCACCAGTGGACCCGGGACGGCTGAATATGGCTACACCTTC.

This clonotype was picked up many times. The genes are TRBV9 and TRBJ1-5; D unclear. CDR1 and CDR2 from the germline V gene are SGDLS and YYNGEE. The CDR3 is 15 residues long. V lost 4 bases to trimming and J lost 4 bases, with 15 bases between them. This CDR3 is CASSSPGNANQPQHF. Here the CDR3 DNA reads TGTGCCAGCAGCTCCCCCGGCAACGCGAATCAGCCCCAGCATTTT.

The chain joins TRBV20-1 to TRBJ1-6; D is perhaps TRBD1 (5 bases). Germline loops: CDR1 DFQATT, CDR2 SNEGSKA (reference sequence). V shed 4 bases and J shed 9 bases, with 16 bases lying between them. This CDR3 spans 14 amino acids. CDR3 loop: CSAKMGRMGSPLHF. CDR3 bases: TGCAGTGCTAAAATGGGGCGAATGGGTTCACCCCTCCACTTT.